This T cell receptor beta chain was sequenced during a study of blood T cell repertoires in COVID-19. Study-level information: T cells, B-cell-depleted T cells, or PBMCs provided the cDNA or gDNA that served as material.

Per the authors' pipeline: Reference gene primer amplification gave nucleated cell count estimates. Profiling relied on immunoSEQ multiplex PCR, and the TCRdb table lists in-frame clones only, not all of them. That table gives V, J and clone size, and the DNA gave D and trimming. The repertoire holds approximately 70,000 clones, with approximately 90% as singletons. Trimming at V came to 0 bases and at J to 6 bases, leaving 1 base not matched to a gene. This CDR3 is 15 amino acids long. Germline V gives CDR1 SNHLY, CDR2 FYNNEI. The TCR originated in a woman in her forties or fifties with COVID-19, enrolled during active disease. Sequencing was carried out using peripheral blood. This chain uses TRBV2 with TRBJ2-2; 10 nucleotides match TRBD1. The CDR3 region has the DNA TGTGCCAGCAGTGAAGCCGGACAGGGGGCCGGGGAGCTGTTTTTT. It yields the protein CASSEAGQGAGELFF.